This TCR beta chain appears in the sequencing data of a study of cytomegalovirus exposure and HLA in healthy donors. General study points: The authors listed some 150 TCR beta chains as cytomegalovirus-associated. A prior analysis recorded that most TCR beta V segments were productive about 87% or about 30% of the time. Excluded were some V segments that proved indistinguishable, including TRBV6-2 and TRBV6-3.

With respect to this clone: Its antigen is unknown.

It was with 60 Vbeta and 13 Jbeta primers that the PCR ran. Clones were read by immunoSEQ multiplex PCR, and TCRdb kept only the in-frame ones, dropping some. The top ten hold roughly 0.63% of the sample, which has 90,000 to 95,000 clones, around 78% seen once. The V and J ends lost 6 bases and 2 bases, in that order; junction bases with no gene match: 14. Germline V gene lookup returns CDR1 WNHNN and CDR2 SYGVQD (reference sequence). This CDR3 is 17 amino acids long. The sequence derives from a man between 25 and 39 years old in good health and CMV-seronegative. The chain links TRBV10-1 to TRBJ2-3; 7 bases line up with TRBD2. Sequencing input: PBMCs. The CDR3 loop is CASSETSASGYTDTQYF. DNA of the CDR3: TGCGCCAGCAGCGAGACATCGGCTAGCGGATACACAGATACGCAGTATTTT.